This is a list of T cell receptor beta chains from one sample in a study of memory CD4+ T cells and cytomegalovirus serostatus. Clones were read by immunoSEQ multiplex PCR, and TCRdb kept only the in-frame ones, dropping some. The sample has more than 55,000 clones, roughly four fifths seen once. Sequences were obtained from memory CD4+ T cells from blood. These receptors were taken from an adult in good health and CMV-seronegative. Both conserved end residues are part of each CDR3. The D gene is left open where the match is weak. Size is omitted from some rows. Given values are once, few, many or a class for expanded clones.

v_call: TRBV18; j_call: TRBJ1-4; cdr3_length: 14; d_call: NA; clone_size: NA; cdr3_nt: TGTGCCAGCGACCAGACAGGCCGAAATGAAAAACTGTTTTTT; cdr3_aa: CASDQTGRNEKLFF
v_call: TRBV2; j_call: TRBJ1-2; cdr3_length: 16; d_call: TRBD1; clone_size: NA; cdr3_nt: TGTGCCAGTGACCCCGGACAGGGCTTACCTAACTATGGCTACACCTTC; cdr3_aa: CASDPGQGLPNYGYTF
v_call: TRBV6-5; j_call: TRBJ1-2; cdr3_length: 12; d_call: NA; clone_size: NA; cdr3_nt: TGTGCCAGCTCCCAAGGGGGACTAGGCTACACCTTC; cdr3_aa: CASSQGGLGYTF
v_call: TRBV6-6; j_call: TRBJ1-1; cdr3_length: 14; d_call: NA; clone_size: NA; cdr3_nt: TGTGCCAGCAGTTACCTGGGGAGAGGCACTGAAGCTTTCTTT; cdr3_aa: CASSYLGRGTEAFF
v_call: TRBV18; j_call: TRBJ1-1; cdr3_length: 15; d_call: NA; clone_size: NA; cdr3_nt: TGTGCCAGCTCCCTCAAGGGAGCCATGAACACTGAAGCTTTCTTT; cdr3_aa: CASSLKGAMNTEAFF
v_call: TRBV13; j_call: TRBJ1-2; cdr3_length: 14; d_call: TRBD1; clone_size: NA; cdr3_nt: TGTGCCAGCAGCCCAGGACCCGACAGGGATGGCTACACCTTC; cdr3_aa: CASSPGPDRDGYTF
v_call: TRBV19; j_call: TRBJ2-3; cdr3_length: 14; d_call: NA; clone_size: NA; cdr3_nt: TGTGCCACAAGAGCCACGTCTAGCACAGATACGCAGTATTTT; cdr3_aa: CATRATSSTDTQYF
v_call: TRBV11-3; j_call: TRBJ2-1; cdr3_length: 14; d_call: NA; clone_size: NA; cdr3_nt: TGTGCCAGCAGCTCCGGGGGTTCCTACAATGAGCAGTTCTTC; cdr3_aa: CASSSGGSYNEQFF
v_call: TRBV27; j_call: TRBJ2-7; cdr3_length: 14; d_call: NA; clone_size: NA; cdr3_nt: TGTGCCAGCAGTTTAGTACAGGGAGCCTACGAGCAGTACTTC; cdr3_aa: CASSLVQGAYEQYF
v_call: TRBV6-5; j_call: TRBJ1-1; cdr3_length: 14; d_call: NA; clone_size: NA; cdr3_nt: TGTGCCAGCAGTTACTTACAGGGGAACACTGAAGCTTTCTTT; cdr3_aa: CASSYLQGNTEAFF
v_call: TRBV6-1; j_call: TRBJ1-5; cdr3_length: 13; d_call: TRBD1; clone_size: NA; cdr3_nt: TGTGCCAGCACCGACAGGGGAGGGCAGCCCCAGCATTTT; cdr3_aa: CASTDRGGQPQHF
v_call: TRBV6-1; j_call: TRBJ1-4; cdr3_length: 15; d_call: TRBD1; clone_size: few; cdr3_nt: TGTGCCAGCAGTGGAGGGGGCATAACGGAGGAAAAACTGTTTTTT; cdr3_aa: CASSGGGITEEKLFF
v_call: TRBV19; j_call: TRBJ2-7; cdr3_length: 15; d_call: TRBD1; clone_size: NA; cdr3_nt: TGTGCCAGTAGTATAGCTGGGGACAGGAGGTACGAGCAGTACTTC; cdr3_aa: CASSIAGDRRYEQYF
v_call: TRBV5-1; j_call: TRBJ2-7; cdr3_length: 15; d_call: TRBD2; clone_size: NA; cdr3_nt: TGCGCCAGCAGCATATGGACTAGCGGGGCCTACGAGCAGTACTTC; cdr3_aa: CASSIWTSGAYEQYF
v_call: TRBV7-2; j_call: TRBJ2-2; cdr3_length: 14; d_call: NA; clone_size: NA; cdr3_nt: TGTGCCAGCAGGAGGGGGGGTAACACCGGGGAGCTGTTTTTT; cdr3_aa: CASRRGGNTGELFF
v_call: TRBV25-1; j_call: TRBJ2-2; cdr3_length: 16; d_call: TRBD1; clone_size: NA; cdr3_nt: TGTGCCAGCAACCCCGGGACAGGGGGAAACACCGGGGAGCTGTTTTTT; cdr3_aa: CASNPGTGGNTGELFF
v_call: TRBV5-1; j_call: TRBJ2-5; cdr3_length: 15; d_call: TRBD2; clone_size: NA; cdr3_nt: TGCGCCAGCAGCCCTGGACTAGCGGGAGGAGAGACCCAGTACTTC; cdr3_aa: CASSPGLAGGETQYF
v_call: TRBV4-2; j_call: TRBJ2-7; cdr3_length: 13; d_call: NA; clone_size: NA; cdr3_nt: TGTGCCAGCAGCTTGGGACAAACCTACGAGCAGTACTTC; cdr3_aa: CASSLGQTYEQYF
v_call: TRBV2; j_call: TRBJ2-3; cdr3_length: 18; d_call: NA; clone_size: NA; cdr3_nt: TGTGCCAGCAGTGAAGTGAAAGTGGACAGAAGAAGCACAGATACGCAGTATTTT; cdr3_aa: CASSEVKVDRRSTDTQYF
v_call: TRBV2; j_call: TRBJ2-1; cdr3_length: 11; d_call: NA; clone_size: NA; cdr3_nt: TGTGCCAGCAGTTTGTCCAGTGAGCAGTTCTTC; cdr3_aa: CASSLSSEQFF
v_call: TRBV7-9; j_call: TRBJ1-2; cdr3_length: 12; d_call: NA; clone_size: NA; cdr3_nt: TGTGCCAGCAGCTTTTCTCGTTGGGGCTACACCTTC; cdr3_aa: CASSFSRWGYTF
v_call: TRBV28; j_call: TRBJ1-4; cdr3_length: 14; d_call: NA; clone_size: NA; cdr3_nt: TGTGCCAGCAGCCCCCCGGGTGGGAGCGAAAAACTGTTTTTT; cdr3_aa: CASSPPGGSEKLFF
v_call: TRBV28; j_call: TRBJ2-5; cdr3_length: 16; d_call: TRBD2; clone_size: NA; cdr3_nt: TGTGCCAGCAGTTCCTCCGGGACTAGCGACTACCAGACCCAGTACTTC; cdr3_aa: CASSSSGTSDYQTQYF
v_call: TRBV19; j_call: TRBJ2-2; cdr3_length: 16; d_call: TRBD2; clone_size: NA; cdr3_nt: TGTGCCAGTAGTCCCTGGACTAGCGGGAGTTCCGGGGAGCTGTTTTTT; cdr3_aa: CASSPWTSGSSGELFF
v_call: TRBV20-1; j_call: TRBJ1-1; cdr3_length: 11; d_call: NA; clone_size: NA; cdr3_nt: TGCGGAACCCTCGCGAACACTGAAGCTTTCTTT; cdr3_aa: CGTLANTEAFF
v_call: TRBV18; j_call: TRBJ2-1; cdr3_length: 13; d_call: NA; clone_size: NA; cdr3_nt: TGTGCCAGCTCATCCGACCAATACAATGAGCAGTTCTTC; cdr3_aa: CASSSDQYNEQFF
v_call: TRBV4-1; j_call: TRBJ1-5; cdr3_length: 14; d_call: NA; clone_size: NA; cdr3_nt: TGCGCCAGCAGCCAACTCCTTATCAATCAGCCCCAGCATTTT; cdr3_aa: CASSQLLINQPQHF
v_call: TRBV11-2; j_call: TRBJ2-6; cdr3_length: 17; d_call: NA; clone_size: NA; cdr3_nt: TGTGCCAGCAGCCACAAAGGCCTCAGCCCAGGGGCCAACGTCCTGACTTTC; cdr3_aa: CASSHKGLSPGANVLTF
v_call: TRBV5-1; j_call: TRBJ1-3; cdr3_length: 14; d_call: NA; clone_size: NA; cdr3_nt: TGCGCCAGCAGCCAGGCAGCCTCTGGAAACACCATATATTTT; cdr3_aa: CASSQAASGNTIYF
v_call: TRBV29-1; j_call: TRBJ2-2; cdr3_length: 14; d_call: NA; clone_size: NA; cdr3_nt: TGCAGCACCTACAGGGATGCGGGAACCGGGGAGCTGTTTTTT; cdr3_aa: CSTYRDAGTGELFF
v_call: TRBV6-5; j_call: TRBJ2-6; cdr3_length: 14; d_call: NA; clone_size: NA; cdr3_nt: TGTGCCAGCAGCAGGGAACCTGGGGCCAACGTCCTGACTTTC; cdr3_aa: CASSREPGANVLTF
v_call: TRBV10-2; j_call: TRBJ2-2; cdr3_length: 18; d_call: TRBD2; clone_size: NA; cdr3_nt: TGCGCCAGCAGTGATGGACTAGCAGGGTGGATTAACACCGGGGAGCTGTTTTTT; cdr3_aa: CASSDGLAGWINTGELFF
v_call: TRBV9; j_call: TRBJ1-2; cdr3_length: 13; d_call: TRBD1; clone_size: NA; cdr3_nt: TGTGCCAGCAGCATCCGGGACAGCGGGGGCTACACCTTC; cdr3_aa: CASSIRDSGGYTF
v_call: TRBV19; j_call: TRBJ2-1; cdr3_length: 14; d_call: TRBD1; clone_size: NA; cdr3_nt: TGTGCCAGTAGCAAAAGACAGGGCAACAATGAGCAGTTCTTC; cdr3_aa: CASSKRQGNNEQFF
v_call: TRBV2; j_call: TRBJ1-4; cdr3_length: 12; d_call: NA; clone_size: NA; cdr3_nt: TGTGCCAGCAGCCCGGGGAGGGAAAAACTGTTTTTT; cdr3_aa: CASSPGREKLFF
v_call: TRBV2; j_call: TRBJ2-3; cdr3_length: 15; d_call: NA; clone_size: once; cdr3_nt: TGTGCCAGCAGGGGTGAGACAGCCAGCACAGATACGCAGTATTTT; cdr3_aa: CASRGETASTDTQYF
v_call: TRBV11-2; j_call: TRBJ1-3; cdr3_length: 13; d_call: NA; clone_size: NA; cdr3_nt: TGTGCCTACAGGAGGGAGGCTGGAAACACCATATATTTT; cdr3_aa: CAYRREAGNTIYF
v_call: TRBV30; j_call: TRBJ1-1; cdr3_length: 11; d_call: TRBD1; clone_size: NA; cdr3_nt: TGTGCCTGGGCCGGGACAGTTGAAGCTTTCTTT; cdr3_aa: CAWAGTVEAFF
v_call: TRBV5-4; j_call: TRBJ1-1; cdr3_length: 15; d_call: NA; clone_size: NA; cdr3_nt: TGTGCCAGCAGCCCGGAAGCCAGGGTGGGCACTGAAGCTTTCTTT; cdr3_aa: CASSPEARVGTEAFF
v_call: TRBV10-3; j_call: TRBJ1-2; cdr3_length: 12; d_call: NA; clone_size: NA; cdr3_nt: TGTGCCATCAGTGAGTCGAACACCATCTACACCTTC; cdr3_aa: CAISESNTIYTF
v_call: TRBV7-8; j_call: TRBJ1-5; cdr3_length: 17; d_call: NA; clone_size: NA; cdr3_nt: TGTGCCAGCAGCACCCCGGGGGGCGGGCGTAGCAATCAGCCCCAGCATTTT; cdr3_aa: CASSTPGGGRSNQPQHF
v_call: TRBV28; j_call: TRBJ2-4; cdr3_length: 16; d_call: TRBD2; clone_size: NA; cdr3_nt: TGTGCCAGCAGTTTTGGACTAGCGGGACCCTCAACCATTCAGTACTTC; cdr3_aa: CASSFGLAGPSTIQYF
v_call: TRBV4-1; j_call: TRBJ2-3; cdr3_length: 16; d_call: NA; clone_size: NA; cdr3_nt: TGCGCCAGCAGCCAAGGAATGGGCACTACCACAGATACGCAGTATTTT; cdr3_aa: CASSQGMGTTTDTQYF
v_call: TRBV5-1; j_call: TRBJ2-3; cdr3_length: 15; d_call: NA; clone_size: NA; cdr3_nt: TGCGCCAGCAGAACGACAGCGGAACGCACAGATACGCAGTATTTT; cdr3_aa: CASRTTAERTDTQYF
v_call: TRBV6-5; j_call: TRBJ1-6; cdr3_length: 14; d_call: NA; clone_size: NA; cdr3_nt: TGTGCCAGCAGTTACTCGAATGGGGGATCACCCCTCCACTTT; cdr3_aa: CASSYSNGGSPLHF
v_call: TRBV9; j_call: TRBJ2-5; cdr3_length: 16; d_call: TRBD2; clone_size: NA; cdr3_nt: TGTGCCAGCAGCGAGCAGATAGCGGGGGGAAAAGAGACCCAGTACTTC; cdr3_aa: CASSEQIAGGKETQYF
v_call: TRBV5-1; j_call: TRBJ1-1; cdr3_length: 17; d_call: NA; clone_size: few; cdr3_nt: TGCGCCAGCAGCTTGGAACCCCGGGCCAGCAGGAACACTGAAGCTTTCTTT; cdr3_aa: CASSLEPRASRNTEAFF
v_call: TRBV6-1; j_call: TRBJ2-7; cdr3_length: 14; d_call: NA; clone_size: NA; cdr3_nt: TGTGCCAGCAGACTAACTCTGACTACCTACGAGCAGTACTTC; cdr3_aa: CASRLTLTTYEQYF
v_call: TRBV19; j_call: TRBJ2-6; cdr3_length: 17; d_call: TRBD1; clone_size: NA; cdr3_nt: TGTGCCAGTAGTCGGGGACAGGGGGAGTCTGGGGCCAACGTCCTGACTTTC; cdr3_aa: CASSRGQGESGANVLTF
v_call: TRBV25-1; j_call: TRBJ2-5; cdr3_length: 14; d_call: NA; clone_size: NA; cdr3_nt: TGTGCCAGCAGTGATGTTCTAGGGAAGGAGACCCAGTACTTC; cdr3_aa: CASSDVLGKETQYF
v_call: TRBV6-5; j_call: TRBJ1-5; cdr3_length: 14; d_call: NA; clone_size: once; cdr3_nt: TGTGCCAGCAGTTCAGGGATTGGCAATCAGCCCCAGCATTTT; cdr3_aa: CASSSGIGNQPQHF
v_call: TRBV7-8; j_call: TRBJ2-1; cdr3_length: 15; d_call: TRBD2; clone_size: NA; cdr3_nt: TGTGCCAGCAGCCCCATAGCGGGGGGAGACAATGAGCAGTTCTTC; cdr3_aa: CASSPIAGGDNEQFF
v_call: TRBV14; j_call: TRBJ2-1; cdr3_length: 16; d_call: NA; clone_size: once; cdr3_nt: TGTGCCAGCTCCCGACCCGTTGGGGCCAACTTTAATGAGCAGTTCTTC; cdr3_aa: CASSRPVGANFNEQFF
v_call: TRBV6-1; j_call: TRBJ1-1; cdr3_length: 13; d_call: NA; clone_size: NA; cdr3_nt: TGTGCCAGCAGTGCAGGGTGGAACACTGAAGCTTTCTTT; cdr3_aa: CASSAGWNTEAFF
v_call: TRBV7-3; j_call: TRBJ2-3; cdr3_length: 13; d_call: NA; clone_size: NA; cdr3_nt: TGTGCCAGCAGCTTAAGTGGGACAGATACGCAGTATTTT; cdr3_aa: CASSLSGTDTQYF
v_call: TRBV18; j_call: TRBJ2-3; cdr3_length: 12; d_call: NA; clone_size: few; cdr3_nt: TGTGCCAGCTCACCGAGCACAGATACGCAGTATTTT; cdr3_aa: CASSPSTDTQYF
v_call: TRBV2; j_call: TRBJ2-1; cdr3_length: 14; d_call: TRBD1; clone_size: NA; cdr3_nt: TGTGCCAGCAGCGGGGACAGCGTATACAATGAGCAGTTCTTC; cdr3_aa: CASSGDSVYNEQFF
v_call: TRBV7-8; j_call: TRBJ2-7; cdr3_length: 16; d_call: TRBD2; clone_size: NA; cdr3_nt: TGTGCCAGCAGCTTATTGGTAGGCGGGGGGCTCTACGAGCAGTACTTC; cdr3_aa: CASSLLVGGGLYEQYF
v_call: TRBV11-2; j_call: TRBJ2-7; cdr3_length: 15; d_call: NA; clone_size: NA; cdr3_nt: TGTGCCAGCAGCTTTACGTCTTCTGGGAGCTACGAGCAGTACTTC; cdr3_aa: CASSFTSSGSYEQYF
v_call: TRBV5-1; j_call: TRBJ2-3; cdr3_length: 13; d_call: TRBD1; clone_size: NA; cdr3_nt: TGCGCCAGTAGGACAGGGATGTCAGATACGCAGTATTTT; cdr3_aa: CASRTGMSDTQYF